The clone carrying this TCR beta chain showed up many times. V lost 2 bases and J lost 0, with 2 bases in between. The CDR3 is 12 amino acids. Germline V CDR1 and CDR2: SGHRS, YFSETQ. TCRdb reprocessed the PCR reads using MiXCR. The table includes 50,000 or so clones, around a quarter detected once. Every patient underwent thyroid surgery untreated. This sample is drawn from a study of metastatic and nonmetastatic thyroid tumors. The sequence was obtained from a male donor with papillary thyroid cancer or a benign thyroid nodule (not recorded which). Some clones in this sample may be carry-over from other donors' samples. The chain carries TRBV5-1 and TRBJ2-5, with D hard to call. Sequencing was done on a sample of blood. The CDR3 DNA sequence: TGCGCCAGCAGCTTCGACCAAGAGACCCAGTACTTC. Residues: CASSFDQETQYF.